This T cell receptor beta chain originates from a study of identical twins. The CDR3 runs to 14 residues. Germline lookup yields CDR1 MDHEN and CDR2 SYDVKM. J gave up 0 bases and V 6 bases, and 3 bases lay outside the gene matches. This clonotype showed up many times. The antigen is not known. General observations from the study: Invariant populations such as MAIT and iNKT cells could partly muddle zero-insertion analyses. Beta out-of-frame twin sharing showed a weaker excess.

TCRdb fed the 5' RACE reads into MiXCR, producing one record per CDR3 protein. The sample records nearly 900,000 distinct CDR3 sequences, more than 9% being singletons. Only healthy Caucasians were included as donors. This sample also appeared in a second study, on yellow fever vaccine responses in identical twins. That source reports: Reported findings indicate that twins' vaccine T cell responses seemed partially convergent, partially personalized.

This TCR came from a woman aged 18 to 35 in good health. Sample: PBMCs. This sequence joins TRBV28 and TRBJ1-2; 8 nucleotides agree with TRBD1. The chain's CDR3 is CASRLTGANYGYTF. DNA of the CDR3: TGTGCCAGCAGACTGACAGGGGCTAACTATGGCTACACCTTC.